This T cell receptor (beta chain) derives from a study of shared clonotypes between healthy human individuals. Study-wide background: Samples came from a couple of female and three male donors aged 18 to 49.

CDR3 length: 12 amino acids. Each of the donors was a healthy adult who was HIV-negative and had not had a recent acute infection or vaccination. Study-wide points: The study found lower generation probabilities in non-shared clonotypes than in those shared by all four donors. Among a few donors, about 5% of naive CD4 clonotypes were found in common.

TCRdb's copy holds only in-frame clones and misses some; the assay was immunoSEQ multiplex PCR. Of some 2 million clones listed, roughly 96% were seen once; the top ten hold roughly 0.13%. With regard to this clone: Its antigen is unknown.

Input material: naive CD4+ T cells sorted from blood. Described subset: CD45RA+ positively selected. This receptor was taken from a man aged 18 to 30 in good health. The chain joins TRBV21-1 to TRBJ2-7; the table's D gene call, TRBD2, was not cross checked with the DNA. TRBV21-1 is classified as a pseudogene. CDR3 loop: CASLREPYEQYF. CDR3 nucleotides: TGTGCCAGCCTGCGGGAACCCTACGAGCAGTACTTC.